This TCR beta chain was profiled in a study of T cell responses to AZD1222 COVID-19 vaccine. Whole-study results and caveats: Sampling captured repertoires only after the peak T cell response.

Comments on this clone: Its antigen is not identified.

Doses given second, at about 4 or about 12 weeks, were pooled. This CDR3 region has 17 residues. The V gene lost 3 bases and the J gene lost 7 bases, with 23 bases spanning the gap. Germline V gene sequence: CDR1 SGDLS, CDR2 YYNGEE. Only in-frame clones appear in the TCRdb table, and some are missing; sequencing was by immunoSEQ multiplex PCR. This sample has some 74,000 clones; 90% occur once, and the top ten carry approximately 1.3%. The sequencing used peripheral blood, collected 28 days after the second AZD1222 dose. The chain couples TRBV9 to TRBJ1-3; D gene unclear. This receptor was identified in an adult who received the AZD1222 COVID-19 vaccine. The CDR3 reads CASSESRLNQGRNTIYF. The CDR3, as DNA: TGTGCCAGCAGCGAGTCGAGGCTCAATCAAGGTCGCAACACCATATATTTT.